This TCR beta chain was profiled in a study of blood T cell repertoires in COVID-19. About the research overall: Acute-phase and convalescent COVID-19 samples originated in the United States, Italy and Spain.

The V end was cut by 0 bases, the J end by 9 bases, with 18 bases between. The CDR3 totals 16 residues. CDR1 and CDR2 from the germline V gene are LGHNA and YSLEER. The assay was immunoSEQ multiplex PCR, and TCRdb's table has in-frame clones only and misses some. The sample lists roughly 290,000 clones; approximately 86% were seen once. Only one count was recorded for this clone. Source material: peripheral blood. V and J are TRBV4-3 and TRBJ2-1; tentatively, D is TRBD2 (8 bases). This TCR was sampled from a woman between 25 and 40 years old who had recovered from COVID-19. CDR3 DNA sequence: TGCGCCAGCAGCCAAGATAGGGAGGGGGCGGGAGGTGAGCAGTTCTTC. Its protein product is CASSQDREGAGGEQFF.